A selection of T cell receptor beta chains follows, all from one sample in a study of Graves' ophthalmopathy and Graves' hyperthyroidism. TCRdb passed the multiplex PCR reads through MiXCR, listing each CDR3 protein once. Altogether around 1,200,000 distinct CDR3 sequences are present, around a third being singletons, with the ten largest covering roughly 10%. Sequenced: peripheral blood or thyroid tissue (not recorded which). These TCRs come from an adult man with Graves' hyperthyroidism. CDR3s include the opening cysteine and the closing phenylalanine or tryptophan. A D gene is named only where the DNA matches it firmly. Clone size, where shown, is once, few, many, or a class for clones that have expanded.

TRBD1,few,TRBJ1-5,TRBV19,CAISEGQGARQPQHF,TGTGCCATCAGTGAGGGACAGGGGGCTCGGCAGCCCCAGCATTTT
NA,many,TRBJ2-7,TRBV7-8,CASSSLSNYEQYF,TGTGCCAGCAGCTCGCTAAGTAACTACGAGCAGTACTTC
NA,NA,TRBJ1-5,TRBV2,CASSDGVGVNQPQHF,TGTGCCAGCAGTGACGGAGTAGGCGTCAATCAGCCCCAGCATTTT
TRBD1,NA,TRBJ1-5,TRBV19,CASTRGRGNQPQHF,TGTGCTAGTACCAGGGGGCGCGGCAATCAGCCCCAGCATTTT
NA,many,TRBJ1-2,TRBV20-1,CSATTAGASYGYTF,TGCAGTGCTACGACTGCAGGGGCTTCCTATGGCTACACCTTC
TRBD2,NA,TRBJ2-5,TRBV4-1,CASSQSSSGGYQETQYF,TGCGCCAGCAGCCAAAGTTCCAGCGGGGGATACCAAGAGACCCAGTACTTC
NA,NA,TRBJ1-5,TRBV25-1,CASSHGYQPQHF,TGTGCCAGCAGCCACGGTTATCAGCCCCAGCATTTT
TRBD2,few,TRBJ2-7,TRBV4-1,CASSQSGGGTYEQYF,TGCGCCAGCAGCCAAAGTGGCGGGGGGACCTACGAGCAGTACTTC
NA,many,TRBJ1-5,TRBV3-1,CASSPEGVQPQHF,TGTGCCAGCAGCCCCGAAGGGGTTCAGCCCCAGCATTTT
NA,NA,TRBJ2-2,TRBV12-3/TRBV12-4,CASSLLVGAGELFF,TGTGCCAGCAGTTTACTAGTAGGGGCCGGGGAGCTGTTTTTT
TRBD2,few,TRBJ2-7,TRBV7-9,CASTRDYGSREQYF,TGTGCCAGCACCCGGGACTATGGTAGTCGGGAGCAGTACTTC
TRBD2,once,TRBJ2-2,TRBV10-3,CAISESGLAGAVGELFF,TGTGCCATCAGTGAATCGGGACTAGCGGGGGCAGTCGGGGAGCTGTTTTTT
NA,many,TRBJ2-5,TRBV7-9,CASSLDIQETQYF,TGTGCCAGCAGCTTAGATATCCAAGAGACCCAGTACTTC
NA,many,TRBJ1-5,TRBV2,CASRRFTGPGHNQPQHF,TGTGCCAGCCGCCGCTTTACGGGACCGGGGCACAATCAGCCCCAGCATTTT
NA,many,TRBJ1-5,TRBV7-2,CASSPGTLNSNQPQHF,TGTGCCAGCAGCCCCGGGACACTAAATAGCAATCAGCCCCAGCATTTT
NA,few,TRBJ2-5,TRBV7-9,CASSQDERETQYF,TGCGCCAGCAGCCAAGACGAACGGGAGACCCAGTACTTC
TRBD1,NA,TRBJ2-6,TRBV6-6,CASSSPGQGVSGANVLTF,TGTGCCAGCAGCAGTCCGGGACAGGGGGTGTCGGGGGCCAACGTCCTGACTTTC
NA,NA,TRBJ2-7,TRBV9,CASSPGSRVDEQYF,TGTGCCAGCAGCCCCGGGAGCAGGGTCGACGAGCAGTACTTC
NA,many,TRBJ1-2,TRBV20-1,CSASDRRFEDGYTF,TGCAGTGCTAGCGACAGGAGGTTCGAGGATGGCTACACCTTC
NA,NA,TRBJ2-7,TRBV20-1,CSARPARGGEQYF,TGCAGTGCTAGACCCGCGCGGGGTGGCGAGCAGTACTTC
NA,NA,TRBJ2-7,TRBV10-3,CAISQEGRFRYF,TGTGCCATCAGCCAAGAAGGGCGGTTTCGATACTTC
NA,NA,TRBJ1-6,TRBV7-9,CASSPATTIPSLHF,TGTGCCAGCAGCCCTGCCACGACTATACCCTCCCTCCACTTT
NA,NA,TRBJ2-7,TRBV20-1,CSESPAGTYEQYF,TGCAGTGAGAGCCCCGCGGGTACCTACGAGCAGTACTTC
NA,NA,TRBJ1-5,TRBV2,CASIVGAAGAFF,TGTGCCAGCATCGTAGGAGCGGCTGGGGCTTTTTTT
NA,NA,TRBJ2-5,TRBV7-8,CASSGAGRGQETQYF,TGTGCCAGCAGCGGCGCCGGCAGGGGTCAGGAGACCCAGTACTTC
NA,few,TRBJ2-7,TRBV30,CAGSRGTYEQYF,TGTGCCGGGAGTAGGGGCACGTACGAGCAGTACTTC
NA,NA,TRBJ1-6,TRBV12-3/TRBV12-4,CASSGQGQLGSPLHF,TGTGCCAGCAGTGGCCAGGGTCAGCTGGGTTCACCCCTCCACTTT
NA,few,TRBJ2-7,TRBV4-1,CASSHARTYEQYF,TGCGCCAGCAGCCATGCCAGAACCTACGAGCAGTACTTC
NA,NA,TRBJ2-2,TRBV6-5,CASRTDPLRGELFF,TGTGCCAGCAGGACAGATCCGTTACGCGGGGAGCTGTTTTTT
NA,many,TRBJ1-5,TRBV12-3/TRBV12-4,CASSPWGTTNQPQHF,TGTGCCAGCAGTCCATGGGGGACAACCAATCAGCCCCAGCATTTT
NA,NA,TRBJ2-3,TRBV10-3,CAISDRQTSTDTQYF,TGTGCCATCAGTGATCGACAGACTAGCACAGATACGCAGTATTTT
NA,NA,TRBJ1-2,TRBV3-1,CASSQDTGWYGYTF,TGTGCCAGCAGCCAAGATACAGGGTGGTATGGCTACACCTTC
NA,many,TRBJ1-1,TRBV19,CASSSVGLNTEAFF,TGTGCCAGTAGTAGTGTTGGGCTGAACACTGAAGCTTTCTTT
NA,many,TRBJ2-7,TRBV7-8,CASSLETWNYEQYF,TGTGCCAGCAGCTTAGAGACATGGAACTACGAGCAGTACTTC
NA,many,TRBJ1-6,TRBV9,CASSVGGDSPLHF,TGTGCCAGCAGCGTAGGGGGCGACTCACCCCTCCACTTT
NA,NA,TRBJ1-1,TRBV3-1,CASRRLMNTEAFF,TGTGCCAGCAGGCGGTTAATGAACACTGAAGCTTTCTTT
TRBD2,few,TRBJ2-2,TRBV25-1,CASTGLAGTGASAGELFF,TGTGCCAGCACAGGATTAGCGGGTACCGGAGCGTCGGCCGGGGAGCTGTTTTTT
NA,NA,TRBJ2-7,TRBV10-3,CAISEAGRGIRTPYEQYF,TGTGCCATCAGTGAAGCGGGCAGGGGAATCAGAACACCCTACGAGCAGTACTTC
TRBD1,NA,TRBJ2-7,TRBV10-3,CASSGRTGGFLEQYF,TGTGCCAGCAGCGGGAGGACAGGGGGCTTCCTCGAGCAGTACTTC
NA,many,TRBJ2-6,TRBV10-2,CASSENTGANVLTF,TGCGCCAGCAGTGAAAACACTGGGGCCAACGTCCTGACTTTC
TRBD1,many,TRBJ1-2,TRBV7-2,CASSFNRQGAKGGYTF,TGTGCCAGCAGCTTCAACCGACAGGGGGCAAAGGGCGGCTACACCTTC
NA,NA,TRBJ2-5,TRBV14,CASSQEKVIETQYF,TGTGCCAGCAGCCAAGAAAAGGTTATAGAGACCCAGTACTTC
TRBD1,many,TRBJ1-1,TRBV7-8,CASSAGQFMNTEAFF,TGTGCCAGCAGCGCGGGACAGTTTATGAACACTGAAGCTTTCTTT
NA,NA,TRBJ2-7,TRBV29-1,CSVGASQGSEQYF,TGCAGCGTTGGAGCCTCACAGGGATCCGAGCAGTACTTC
TRBD1,many,TRBJ1-1,TRBV7-9,CASSLAGTGYPEAFF,TGTGCCAGCAGCTTAGCCGGGACAGGGTATCCTGAAGCTTTCTTT
NA,NA,TRBJ1-2,TRBV20-1,CSAIPLRTDSLYHYTF,TGCAGTGCTATACCTTTACGGACCGATTCACTTTACCACTACACCTTC
NA,few,TRBJ1-2,TRBV27,CASSPILEEGGYTF,TGTGCCAGCAGTCCAATATTAGAGGAGGGTGGCTACACCTTC
NA,NA,TRBJ1-3,TRBV29-1,CSVLGGGGSGNTIYF,TGCAGCGTTTTGGGAGGGGGGGGCTCTGGAAACACCATATATTTT
NA,once,TRBJ2-2,TRBV12-3/TRBV12-4,CASTSWSVANTGELFF,TGTGCCAGCACCTCCTGGAGCGTCGCGAACACCGGGGAGCTGTTTTTT
NA,once,TRBJ1-1,TRBV11-2,CASSSPSDRPTEAFF,TGTGCCAGCAGCTCCCCCTCCGACAGGCCCACTGAAGCTTTCTTT
NA,many,TRBJ1-6,TRBV11-2,CASSLVFQASSDSPLHF,TGTGCCAGCAGCTTAGTCTTCCAGGCCAGCTCGGATTCACCCCTCCACTTT
NA,many,TRBJ1-2,TRBV29-1,CSVEDRASPYGYTF,TGCAGCGTTGAAGATAGGGCCAGTCCCTATGGCTACACCTTC
TRBD2,few,TRBJ2-7,TRBV5-8,CASSPIGGGSYEQYF,TGTGCCAGCAGCCCCATTGGGGGGGGGTCGTACGAGCAGTACTTC
TRBD1,many,TRBJ1-1,TRBV19,CASSIVGTGATEAFF,TGTGCCAGTAGTATAGTGGGGACAGGGGCCACTGAAGCTTTCTTT